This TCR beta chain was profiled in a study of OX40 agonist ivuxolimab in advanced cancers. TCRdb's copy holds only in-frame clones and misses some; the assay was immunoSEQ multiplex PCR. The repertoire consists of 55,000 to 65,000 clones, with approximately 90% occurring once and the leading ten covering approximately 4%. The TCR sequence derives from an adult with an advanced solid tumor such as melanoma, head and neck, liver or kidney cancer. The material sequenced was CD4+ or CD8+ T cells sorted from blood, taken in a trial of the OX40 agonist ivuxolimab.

The CDR3 sequence: CASRERTSGGTDTQYF. Here the CDR3 DNA reads TGTGCCAGCAGAGAACGGACTAGCGGGGGAACAGATACGCAGTATTTT. The chain employs TRBV27 and TRBJ2-3; 13 bases map to TRBD2. V shed 6 bases and J 3 bases; nucleotides not matched to a gene: 6. CDR1 MNHEY and CDR2 SMNVEV come from the germline V gene (reference sequence). The length of the CDR3 is 16 residues.